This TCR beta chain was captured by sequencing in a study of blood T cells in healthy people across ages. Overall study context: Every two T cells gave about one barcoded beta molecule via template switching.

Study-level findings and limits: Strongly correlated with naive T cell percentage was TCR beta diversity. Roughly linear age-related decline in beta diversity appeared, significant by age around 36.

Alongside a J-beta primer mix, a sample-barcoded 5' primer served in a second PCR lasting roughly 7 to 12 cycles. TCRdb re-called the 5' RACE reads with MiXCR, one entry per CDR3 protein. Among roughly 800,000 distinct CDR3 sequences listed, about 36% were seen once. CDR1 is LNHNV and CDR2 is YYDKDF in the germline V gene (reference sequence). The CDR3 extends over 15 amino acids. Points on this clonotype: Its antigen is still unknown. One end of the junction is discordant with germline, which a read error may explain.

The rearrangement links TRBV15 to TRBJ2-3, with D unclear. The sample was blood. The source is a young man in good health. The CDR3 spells CDTSRERSRADTQYF. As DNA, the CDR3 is TGTGACACCAGCAGAGAGAGGTCACGGGCAGATACGCAGTATTTT.